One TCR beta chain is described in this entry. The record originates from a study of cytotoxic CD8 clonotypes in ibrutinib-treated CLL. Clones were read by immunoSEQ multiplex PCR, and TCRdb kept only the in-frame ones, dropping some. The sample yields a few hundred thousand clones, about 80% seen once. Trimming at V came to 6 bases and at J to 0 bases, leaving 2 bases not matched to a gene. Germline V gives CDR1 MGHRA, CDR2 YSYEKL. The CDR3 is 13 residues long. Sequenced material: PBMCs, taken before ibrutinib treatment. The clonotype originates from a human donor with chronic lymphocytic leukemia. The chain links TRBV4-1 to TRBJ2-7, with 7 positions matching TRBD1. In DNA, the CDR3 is TGCGCCAGCAGGGGACAGAGCTCCTACGAGCAGTACTTC. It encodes CASRGQSSYEQYF.